The clone carrying this T cell receptor (beta chain) has a single count. This entry is derived from a study of cytomegalovirus exposure and HLA in healthy donors. The V end lost 2 bases, the J end lost 5 bases, and 19 bases lay between the germline ends. Germline CDR1 MNHNS, CDR2 SASEGT. The CDR3 has 17 amino acids. The PCR had 60 Vbeta and 13 Jbeta primers. The data were produced by immunoSEQ multiplex PCR, yet TCRdb's version contains in-frame clones alone and is incomplete. The sample includes 100,000 to 130,000 clones, roughly 80% seen only once; the top ten take approximately 2.5%. V usage is TRBV6-1 and J usage is TRBJ2-1; D may be TRBD1 (7 bases). Sample: PBMCs. This receptor was identified in a man aged 25 to 40 in good health and CMV-seropositive. The CDR3 sequence is CASSERFGGGNNNEQFF. The CDR3, as DNA: TGTGCCAGCAGTGAACGATTCGGAGGGGGCAATAACAATGAGCAGTTCTTC.